The 15 T cell receptor beta chains presented below share a single source sample, sequenced in a study of T-cell memory formation after mild COVID-19. TCRdb re-called the 5' RACE reads with MiXCR, one entry per CDR3 protein. This table holds roughly 190,000 distinct CDR3 sequences, roughly 27% found once. The sample comprised PBMCs or a T cell subset sorted from them (not recorded which). The receptors derive from an adult woman who had mild COVID-19 (a few samples of this study predate the infection). Cell type and time point are not known.

This clonotype was seen a handful of times. The chain joins TRBV5-1 to TRBJ2-3; the D call may be TRBD1 or TRBD2 (6 bases each). Germline V CDR1 and CDR2: SGHRS, YFSETQ. This CDR3 is 14 amino acids long. V was shortened by 7 bases and J by 5 bases, with 17 bases between the two germline ends. The CDR3, as DNA: TGCGCCAGCTCACGGGGGCCGAAGGAAGATACGCAGTATTTT. This encodes CASSRGPKEDTQYF.

The rearrangement links TRBV20-1 to TRBJ1-5; 7 bases align to TRBD1. Losses at the gene ends were 5 bases for V and 1 base for J; bases not matched to a gene: 8. CDR3 length: 15 amino acids. CDR1 is DFQATT, CDR2 SNEGSKA, per germline (reference sequence). CDR3 in DNA: TGCAGTGCTCTTCGAGGGGGCCTAAGCAATCAGCCCCAGCATTTT. It translates to CSALRGGLSNQPQHF.

This clonotype has only a few counts. The chain links TRBV7-2 to TRBJ2-3, with 8 nucleotides matching TRBD1. The CDR3 loop spans 16 amino acids. The germline gives CDR1 SGHTA, CDR2 FQGNSA. The V and J ends lost 3 bases and 1 base, in that order; junction bases with no gene match: 6. The CDR3 reads CASSLTGARGTDTQYF. Written as DNA, the CDR3 is TGTGCCAGCAGCTTGACAGGGGCCAGGGGCACAGATACGCAGTATTTT.

This clonotype was picked up a small number of times. This sequence joins TRBV27 and TRBJ2-1; D gene unclear. The CDR3 is 12 residues long. V lost 8 bases to trimming and J lost 6 bases, with 11 bases between them. CDR1 MNHEY and CDR2 SMNVEV come from the germline V gene (reference sequence). CDR3 in amino acids: CASDLLGNEQFF. Written as DNA, the CDR3 is TGTGCCAGCGACCTTTTGGGCAATGAGCAGTTCTTC.

This rearrangement joins TRBV5-1 to TRBJ1-2, with 7 nucleotides matching TRBD1. Germline trimming cut 3 bases from V and 8 bases from J; bases unmatched to any gene: 16. The CDR3 sequence is 16 residues long. The germline CDR1 and CDR2 sequences are SGHRS and YFSETQ. CDR3 amino acids: CASSSTLSTGVGGYTF. DNA of the CDR3: TGCGCCAGCAGCTCGACCCTTAGTACAGGGGTGGGCGGCTACACCTTC.

This clonotype was seen only a few times. J is TRBJ1-1 and V is TRBV7-2; 8 bases are a match to TRBD1. J lost 4 bases, V lost 4 bases, and 8 bases had no gene match. The CDR3 is 15 amino acids. CDR1 is SGHTA, CDR2 FQGNSA, per germline. CDR3 nucleotides: TGTGCCAGCAGCTACAACCCGGGGACAGGCACTGAAGCTTTCTTT. Encoded protein: CASSYNPGTGTEAFF.

CDR3 residues: CATSDFVGGGYTF. CDR3 nucleotides: TGTGCCACCAGTGATTTCGTAGGAGGGGGCTACACCTTC. The J gene is TRBJ1-2, the V gene TRBV24-1; D unresolved. CDR1 is KGHDR and CDR2 is SFDVKD in the germline V gene. With 1 base removed from V and 8 bases from J, the gap between germline ends came to 10 bases. The length of the CDR3 is 13 residues.

This clonotype was picked up a small number of times. The chain has TRBV24-1 and TRBJ1-2, with D perhaps matching TRBD1 (5 bases). CDR1 and CDR2 from the germline V gene are KGHDR and SFDVKD. This CDR3 has 13 residues. V was trimmed by 4 bases and J by 9 bases, leaving 14 bases between them. The CDR3 DNA sequence: TGTGCCACCAGTGACGGCGCGTCGGGGCGCTACACCTTC. This encodes CATSDGASGRYTF.

This clonotype has only one observation. V and J are TRBV5-1 and TRBJ2-5; the D gene is possibly TRBD1 (6 bases). Between the trimmed V and J ends, which lost 5 bases and 2 bases, there was a span of 16 bases. The CDR3 has 15 amino acids. CDR1 is SGHRS, CDR2 YFSETQ, per germline. In DNA form, the CDR3 reads TGCGCCAGCAGGTGGACGACAGGTAGACAAGAGACCCAGTACTTC. Its translation is CASRWTTGRQETQYF.

In this sample, this clonotype turned up a few times. This chain joins TRBV20-1 and TRBJ2-3; a possible D gene is TRBD2 (5 bases). CDR1 and CDR2 from the germline V gene are DFQATT and SNEGSKA (reference sequence). The CDR3 extends over 14 amino acids. V dropped 1 base and J dropped 1 base, with 9 bases sitting between them. The CDR3 DNA reads as TGCAGTGCTAGAGGTTTGGAGGGCACAGATACGCAGTATTTT. This sequence encodes CSARGLEGTDTQYF.

In its sample, this clonotype was seen a few times. J is TRBJ1-1 and V is TRBV7-8; D ambiguous. The CDR3 has 13 amino acids. In germline, CDR1 is SGHVS, CDR2 FQNEAQ. Trimming took 5 bases from V and 4 from J, leaving 11 bases between them. The CDR3 nucleotides are TGTGCCAGCAGCCCCCCAGGACCCACTGAAGCTTTCTTT. This codes for CASSPPGPTEAFF.

The V call is TRBV2, the J call TRBJ2-5; D is unresolved. Deletions cut 0 bases from V and 4 bases from J, with 6 bases between. Germline CDR1 and CDR2: SNHLY and FYNNEI. This CDR3 has 13 residues. The CDR3 nucleotides read TGTGCCAGCAGTGAAGCGAGGAGAGAGACCCAGTACTTC. It codes for CASSEARRETQYF.

There are a few counts of this clonotype. J is TRBJ2-1 and V is TRBV4-2, with 7 positions matching TRBD2. V lost 0 bases to trimming and J lost 4 bases; unmatched junction nucleotides: 6. CDR3 size: 16 residues. CDR1 and CDR2 (germline): LGHNA, YNFKEQ. CDR3 amino acids: CASSQDPGGGYNEQFF. In DNA form, the CDR3 reads TGTGCCAGCAGCCAAGATCCGGGAGGTGGGTACAATGAGCAGTTCTTC.

The chain couples TRBV20-1 to TRBJ1-1, with 10 bases that match TRBD1. Germline CDR1 reads DFQATT; CDR2 reads SNEGSKA (reference sequence). CDR3 length: 17 amino acids. J lost 4 bases, V lost 1 base, and 12 bases had no gene match. Here the CDR3 reads CSARVKRQGASGTEAFF. Here the CDR3 DNA reads TGCAGTGCTAGAGTCAAGAGACAGGGGGCCTCGGGCACTGAAGCTTTCTTT.

This chain uses TRBV7-2 with TRBJ2-3; D uncertain. The length of the CDR3 is 15 residues. V gave up 7 bases and J gave up 3 bases, with 17 bases separating them. Germline loops: CDR1 SGHTA, CDR2 FQGNSA. CDR3 sequence reads: CASTTGRPRTDTQYF. In DNA, the CDR3 is TGTGCCAGCACAACGGGCAGGCCGAGGACAGATACGCAGTATTTT.